This record covers a single TCR beta chain. As yet, its antigen is unknown. TCRdb re-called the 5' RACE reads with MiXCR, one entry per CDR3 protein. The sample records hundreds of thousands of distinct CDR3 sequences, more than 9% being singletons. The sample is drawn from a study of T cells after yellow fever vaccination. At the level of the study: Libraries from low-cell-number fractions were prepared with the SMART-Seq v4 Ultra Low Input RNA kit. Overall study results and limits: A weaker but faster secondary response was observed, peaking on day 5 versus 15.

Germline values: CDR1 SGDLS, CDR2 YYNGEE. This CDR3 is 16 amino acids long. Trimming at V came to 4 bases and at J to 4 bases, leaving 9 bases not matched to a gene. The V call is TRBV9, the J call TRBJ2-1, with TRBD2 matching 9 bases. The receptor's source is a man under 40 who received the YFV17D yellow fever vaccine. The material was PBMCs, obtained on the day of the yellow fever booster vaccination. Written as DNA, the CDR3 is TGTGCCAGCAGCAAAAGGGCTAGCGGGGCTTACAATGAGCAGTTCTTC. Protein product: CASSKRASGAYNEQFF.